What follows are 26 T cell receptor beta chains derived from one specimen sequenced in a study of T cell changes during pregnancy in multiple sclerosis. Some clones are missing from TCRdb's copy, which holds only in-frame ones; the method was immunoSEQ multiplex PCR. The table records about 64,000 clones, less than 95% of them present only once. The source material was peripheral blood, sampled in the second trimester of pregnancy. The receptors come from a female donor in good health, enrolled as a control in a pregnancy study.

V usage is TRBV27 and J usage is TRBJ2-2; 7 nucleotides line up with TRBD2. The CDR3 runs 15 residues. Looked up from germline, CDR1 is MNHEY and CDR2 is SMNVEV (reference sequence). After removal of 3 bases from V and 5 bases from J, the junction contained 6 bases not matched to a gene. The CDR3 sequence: CASSFGGRGTGELFF. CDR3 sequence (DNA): TGTGCCAGCAGTTTCGGCGGGAGAGGTACCGGGGAGCTGTTTTTT.

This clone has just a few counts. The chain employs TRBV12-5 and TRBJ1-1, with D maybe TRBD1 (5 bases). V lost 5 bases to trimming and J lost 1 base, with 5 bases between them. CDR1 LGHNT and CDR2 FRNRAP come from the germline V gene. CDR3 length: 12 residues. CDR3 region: CASGRGNTEAFF. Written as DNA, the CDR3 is TGTGCTAGTGGTAGGGGGAACACTGAAGCTTTCTTT.

The CDR3 DNA sequence: TGTGCCAGCAGAAAATCAGGGGTTGGTCAGCCCCAGCATTTT. As protein: CASRKSGVGQPQHF. The V gene is TRBV6-5, the J gene TRBJ1-5; D may be TRBD1 (6 bases). V lost 6 bases to trimming and J lost 6 bases, with 15 bases between them. This CDR3 is 14 amino acids long. The germline V gene encodes CDR1 MNHEY and CDR2 SVGAGI.

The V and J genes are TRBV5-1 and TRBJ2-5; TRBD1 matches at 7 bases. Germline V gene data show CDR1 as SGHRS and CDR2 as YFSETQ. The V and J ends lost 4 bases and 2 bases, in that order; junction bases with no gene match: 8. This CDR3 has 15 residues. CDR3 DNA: TGCGCCAGCAGCCAGACAGGGCGAACTCAAGAGACCCAGTACTTC. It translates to CASSQTGRTQETQYF.

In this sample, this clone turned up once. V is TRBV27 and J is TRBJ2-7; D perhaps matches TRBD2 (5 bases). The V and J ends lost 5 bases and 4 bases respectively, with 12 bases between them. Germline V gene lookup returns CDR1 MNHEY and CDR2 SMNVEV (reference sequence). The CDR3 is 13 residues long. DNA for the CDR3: TGTGCCAGCAGTACTGGACTGCTTTACGAGCAGTACTTC. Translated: CASSTGLLYEQYF.

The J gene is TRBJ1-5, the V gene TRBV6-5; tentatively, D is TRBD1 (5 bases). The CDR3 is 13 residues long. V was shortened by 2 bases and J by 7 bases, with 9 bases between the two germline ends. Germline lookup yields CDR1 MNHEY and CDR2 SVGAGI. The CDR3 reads CASSYEGHQPQHF. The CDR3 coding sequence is TGTGCCAGCAGTTACGAAGGACACCAGCCCCAGCATTTT.

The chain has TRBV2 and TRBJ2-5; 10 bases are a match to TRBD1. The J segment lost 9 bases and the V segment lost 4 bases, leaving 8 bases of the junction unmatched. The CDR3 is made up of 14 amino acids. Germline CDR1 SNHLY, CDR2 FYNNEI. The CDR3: CASSARQGALAQYF. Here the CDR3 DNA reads TGTGCCAGCAGTGCCCGACAGGGGGCTTTGGCCCAGTACTTC.

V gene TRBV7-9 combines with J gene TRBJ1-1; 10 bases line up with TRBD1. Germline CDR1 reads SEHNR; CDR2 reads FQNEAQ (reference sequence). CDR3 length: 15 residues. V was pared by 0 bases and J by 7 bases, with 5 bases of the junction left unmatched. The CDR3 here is CASSLATGGFVEAFF. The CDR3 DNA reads TGTGCCAGCAGCTTAGCGACAGGGGGCTTCGTTGAAGCTTTCTTT.

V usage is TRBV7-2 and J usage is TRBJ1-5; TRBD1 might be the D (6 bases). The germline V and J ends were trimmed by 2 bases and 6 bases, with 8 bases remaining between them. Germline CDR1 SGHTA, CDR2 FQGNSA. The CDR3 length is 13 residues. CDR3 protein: CASSLTGLQPQHF. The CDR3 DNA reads TGTGCCAGCAGCTTAACAGGGCTTCAGCCCCAGCATTTT.

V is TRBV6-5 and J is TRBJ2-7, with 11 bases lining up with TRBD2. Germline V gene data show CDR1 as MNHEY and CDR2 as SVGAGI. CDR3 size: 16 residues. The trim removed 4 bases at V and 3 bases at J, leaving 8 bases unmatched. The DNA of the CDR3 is TGTGCCAGCAGTTCCGTAGCGGGGGGGCCGGTCTACGAGCAGTACTTC. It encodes CASSSVAGGPVYEQYF.

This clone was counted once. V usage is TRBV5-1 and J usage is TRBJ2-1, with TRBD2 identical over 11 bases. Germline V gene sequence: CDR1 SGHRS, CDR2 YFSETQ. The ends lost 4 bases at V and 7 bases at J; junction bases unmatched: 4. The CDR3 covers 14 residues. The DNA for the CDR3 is TGCGCCAGCAGCCGACTAGCGGGATTTAATGAGCAGTTCTTC. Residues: CASSRLAGFNEQFF. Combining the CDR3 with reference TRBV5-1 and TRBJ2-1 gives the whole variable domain KAGVTQTPRYLIKTRGQQVTLSCSPISGHRSVSWYQQTPGQGLQFLFEYFSETQRNKGNFPGRFSGRQFSNSRSEMNVSTLELGDSALYLCASSRLAGFNEQFFGPGTRLTVL.

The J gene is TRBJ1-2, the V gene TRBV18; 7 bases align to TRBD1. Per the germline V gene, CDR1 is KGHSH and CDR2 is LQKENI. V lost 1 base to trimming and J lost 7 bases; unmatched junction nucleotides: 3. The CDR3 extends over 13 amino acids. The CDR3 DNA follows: TGTGCCAGCTCACCACAGGGGGCGTTTGGCTACACCTTC. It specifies CASSPQGAFGYTF.

CDR3 in amino acids: CASSVASSGGQETQYF. In DNA, the CDR3 is TGTGCCAGCAGCGTAGCTAGTAGCGGGGGACAAGAGACCCAGTACTTC. The chain employs TRBV9 and TRBJ2-5, with 9 bases lining up with TRBD2. The trim removed 0 bases at V and 2 bases at J, leaving 5 bases unmatched. There are 16 residues in the CDR3. The germline CDR1 and CDR2 sequences are SGDLS and YYNGEE.

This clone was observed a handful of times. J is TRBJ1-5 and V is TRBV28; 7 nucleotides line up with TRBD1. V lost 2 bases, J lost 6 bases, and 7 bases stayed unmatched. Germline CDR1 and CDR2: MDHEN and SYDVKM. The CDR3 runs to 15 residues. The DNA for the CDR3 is TGTGCCAGCAGTTTAAGACAGGGTCCCGGTCAGCCCCAGCATTTT. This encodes CASSLRQGPGQPQHF. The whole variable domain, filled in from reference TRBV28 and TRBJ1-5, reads DVKVTQSSRYLVKRTGEKVFLECVQDMDHENMFWYRQDPGLGLRLIYFSYDVKMKEKGDIPEGYSVSREKKERFSLILESASTNQTSMYLCASSLRQGPGQPQHFGDGTRLSIL.

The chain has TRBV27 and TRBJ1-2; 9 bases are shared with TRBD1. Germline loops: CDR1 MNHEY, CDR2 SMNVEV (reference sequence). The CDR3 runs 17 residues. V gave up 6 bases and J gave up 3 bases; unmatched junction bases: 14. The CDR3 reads CASSRKLGTGSYYGYTF. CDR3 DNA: TGTGCCAGCAGCCGCAAGTTAGGGACAGGGAGCTACTATGGCTACACCTTC.

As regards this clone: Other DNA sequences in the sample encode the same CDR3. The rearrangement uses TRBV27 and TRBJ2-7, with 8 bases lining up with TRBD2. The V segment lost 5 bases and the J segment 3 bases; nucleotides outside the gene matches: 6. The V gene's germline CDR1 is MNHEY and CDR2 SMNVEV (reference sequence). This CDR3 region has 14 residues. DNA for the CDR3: TGTGCCAGCAGTCCAGCGGGGGCTAGCTACGAGCAGTACTTC. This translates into CASSPAGASYEQYF.

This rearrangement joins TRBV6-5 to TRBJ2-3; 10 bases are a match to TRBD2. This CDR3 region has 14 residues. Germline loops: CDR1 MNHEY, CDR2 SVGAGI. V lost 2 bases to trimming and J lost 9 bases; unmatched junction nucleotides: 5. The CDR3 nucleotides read TGTGCCAGCAGTTACGTCCTAGCGGGGGACACGCAGTATTTT. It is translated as CASSYVLAGDTQYF.

The CDR3, as DNA: TGTGCCAGCAGAGGGGTCATTAATCAGCCCCAGCATTTT. Translating it yields CASRGVINQPQHF. V usage is TRBV27 and J usage is TRBJ1-5; the D gene is possibly TRBD1 (5 bases). CDR1 is MNHEY and CDR2 is SMNVEV in the germline V gene (reference sequence). With 6 bases removed from V and 4 bases from J, the gap between germline ends came to 10 bases. This CDR3 has 13 amino acids.

CDR3 in amino acids: CASNDAGLGYEQYF. The CDR3 DNA reads TGTGCCAGCAACGACGCCGGCCTAGGCTACGAGCAGTACTTC. V gene TRBV2 combines with J gene TRBJ2-7; D ambiguous. Trimming cost V 7 bases and J 3 bases, with 16 bases left between them. There are 14 residues in the CDR3. Germline lookup yields CDR1 SNHLY and CDR2 FYNNEI.

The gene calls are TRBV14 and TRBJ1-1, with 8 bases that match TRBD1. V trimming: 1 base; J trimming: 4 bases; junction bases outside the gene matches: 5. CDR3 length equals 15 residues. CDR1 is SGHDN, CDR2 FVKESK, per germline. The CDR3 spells CASSQGQGISTEAFF. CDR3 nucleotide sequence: TGTGCCAGCAGCCAAGGACAGGGGATCAGCACTGAAGCTTTCTTT.

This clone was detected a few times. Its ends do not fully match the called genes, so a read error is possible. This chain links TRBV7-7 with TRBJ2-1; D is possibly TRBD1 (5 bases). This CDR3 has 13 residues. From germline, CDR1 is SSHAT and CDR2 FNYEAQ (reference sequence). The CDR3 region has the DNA TGTGCTAGCAGCTCGAGCCAGGGCAATGAGCAGTTCTTC. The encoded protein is CASSSSQGNEQFF.

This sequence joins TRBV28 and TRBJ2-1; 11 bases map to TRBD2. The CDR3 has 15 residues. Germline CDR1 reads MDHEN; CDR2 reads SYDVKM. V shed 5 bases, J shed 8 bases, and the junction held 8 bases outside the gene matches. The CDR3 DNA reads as TGTGCCAGCAGTGTCCTAGCGGGAGGCATTTATGAGCAGTTCTTC. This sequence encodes CASSVLAGGIYEQFF.

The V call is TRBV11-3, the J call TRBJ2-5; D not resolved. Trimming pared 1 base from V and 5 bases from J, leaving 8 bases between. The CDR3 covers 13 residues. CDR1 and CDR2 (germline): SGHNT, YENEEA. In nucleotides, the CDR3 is TGTGCCAGCAGCTTAGGGTCGGTCGAGACCCAGTACTTC. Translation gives CASSLGSVETQYF. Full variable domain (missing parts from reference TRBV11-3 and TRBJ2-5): EAGVVQSPRYKIIEKKQPVAFWCNPISGHNTLYWYLQNLGQGPELLIRYENEEAVDDSQLPKDRFSAERLKGVDSTLKIQPAELGDSAVYLCASSLGSVETQYFGPGTRLLVL.

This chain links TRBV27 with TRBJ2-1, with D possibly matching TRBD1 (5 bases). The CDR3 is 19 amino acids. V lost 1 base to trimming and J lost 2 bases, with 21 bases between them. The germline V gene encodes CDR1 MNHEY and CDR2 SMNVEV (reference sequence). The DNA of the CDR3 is TGTGCCAGCAGTTTATTAACCCCCTTTCAGGGCCCAACCTACAATGAGCAGTTCTTC. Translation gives CASSLLTPFQGPTYNEQFF.

CDR3 amino acids: CASKSSGGLNEQYF. The CDR3 DNA is TGTGCCAGCAAGTCTAGCGGGGGTCTAAACGAGCAGTACTTC. The chain is built from TRBV25-1 and TRBJ2-7; 10 positions match TRBD2. CDR3 size: 14 residues. J was trimmed by 5 bases and V by 7 bases; bases with no gene match: 8. Germline loops: CDR1 MGHDK, CDR2 SYGVNS.

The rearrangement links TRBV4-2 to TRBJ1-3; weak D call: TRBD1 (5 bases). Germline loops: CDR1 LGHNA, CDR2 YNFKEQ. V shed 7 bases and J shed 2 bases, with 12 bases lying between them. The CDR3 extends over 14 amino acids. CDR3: CASTPLGAGNTIYF. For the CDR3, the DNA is TGTGCCAGCACCCCTCTAGGGGCTGGAAACACCATATATTTT.